The rows below give T cell receptor beta chains drawn from one sample of a study of blood T cell repertoires in COVID-19. Clones were sequenced by immunoSEQ multiplex PCR, and TCRdb holds only the in-frame ones, with some missing. Of 300,000 to 400,000 clones in the sample, roughly nine tenths were seen once. The sequenced sample consisted of peripheral blood. The receptors stem from a woman aged 25 to 39 with COVID-19, enrolled during active disease. The CDR3 runs from the conserved cysteine through the conserved F or W. A D gene is named only where the DNA matches it firmly. Clone size is stated in some rows and not others, as once, few, many or a class when expanded.

d_call: NA; v_call: TRBV30; j_call: TRBJ1-2; clone_size: NA; cdr3_nt: TGTGCCTGGATGCACCTCCGGTATGGCTACACCTTC; cdr3_aa: CAWMHLRYGYTF
d_call: TRBD1; v_call: TRBV3-1/TRBV3-2; j_call: TRBJ1-3; clone_size: NA; cdr3_nt: TGTGCCAGCAGCCTTACAGGGGTAGACACCATATATTTT; cdr3_aa: CASSLTGVDTIYF
d_call: NA; v_call: TRBV6-2/TRBV6-3; j_call: TRBJ2-1; clone_size: few; cdr3_nt: TGTGCCAGCAGTCTTGGACAGCTCGGTGAGCAGTTCTTC; cdr3_aa: CASSLGQLGEQFF
d_call: NA; v_call: TRBV9; j_call: TRBJ2-5; clone_size: NA; cdr3_nt: TGTGCCAGCAGCGAACAGGGATGGGGAGAGACCCAGTACTTC; cdr3_aa: CASSEQGWGETQYF
d_call: NA; v_call: TRBV19; j_call: TRBJ1-2; clone_size: NA; cdr3_nt: TGTGCCAGTAGTACCGCTCCCGGAGTGGGAGAGACAGGCTACACCTTC; cdr3_aa: CASSTAPGVGETGYTF
d_call: NA; v_call: TRBV28; j_call: TRBJ2-5; clone_size: NA; cdr3_nt: TGTGCCAGCAGTTCCGTAAGGACAAACCAAGAGACCCAGTACTTC; cdr3_aa: CASSSVRTNQETQYF
d_call: TRBD1; v_call: TRBV19; j_call: TRBJ1-6; clone_size: NA; cdr3_nt: TGTGCCAGTAGTGGGCAGGGGGGATTATCGAATTCACCCCTCCACTTT; cdr3_aa: CASSGQGGLSNSPLHF
d_call: NA; v_call: TRBV4-2; j_call: TRBJ1-6; clone_size: NA; cdr3_nt: TGTGCCAGCAGCCAAGATACCGGTCATAATTCACCCCTCCACTTT; cdr3_aa: CASSQDTGHNSPLHF
d_call: NA; v_call: TRBV15; j_call: TRBJ1-5; clone_size: NA; cdr3_nt: TGTGCCACCAGCAGAGATAGGGGACAGCCCCAGCATTTT; cdr3_aa: CATSRDRGQPQHF
d_call: NA; v_call: TRBV7-2; j_call: TRBJ1-6; clone_size: NA; cdr3_nt: TGTGCCAGCAGCTTAGCTATGGGCGGGAATTCACCCCTCCACTTT; cdr3_aa: CASSLAMGGNSPLHF
d_call: TRBD1; v_call: TRBV29-1; j_call: TRBJ2-7; clone_size: NA; cdr3_nt: TGCAGCGTTGAAGGGCAGGGGGCGACGGGGGAGCAGTACTTC; cdr3_aa: CSVEGQGATGEQYF
d_call: NA; v_call: TRBV6-5; j_call: TRBJ2-1; clone_size: NA; cdr3_nt: TGTGCCAGCAGTTCTTCCCCCTCCCTCTCTTCCCATGAGCAGTTCTTC; cdr3_aa: CASSSSPSLSSHEQFF
d_call: NA; v_call: TRBV29-1; j_call: TRBJ1-1; clone_size: NA; cdr3_nt: TGCAGCGCCTTAGAGGGCTACACTGAAGCTTTCTTT; cdr3_aa: CSALEGYTEAFF
d_call: TRBD1; v_call: TRBV4-1; j_call: TRBJ2-1; clone_size: NA; cdr3_nt: TGCGCCAGCAGCCTACAACAGGGGTCCTATAATGAGCAGTTCTTC; cdr3_aa: CASSLQQGSYNEQFF
d_call: TRBD1; v_call: TRBV10-3; j_call: TRBJ2-7; clone_size: NA; cdr3_nt: TGTGCCATCAGTGAGTCGCGTGGTGGACAGGGATCCTACGAGCAGTACTTC; cdr3_aa: CAISESRGGQGSYEQYF
d_call: TRBD1; v_call: TRBV19; j_call: TRBJ1-6; clone_size: NA; cdr3_nt: TGTGCCAGTAGTACGACAGGGGGGAATTCACCCCTCCACTTT; cdr3_aa: CASSTTGGNSPLHF
d_call: NA; v_call: TRBV28; j_call: TRBJ1-5; clone_size: few; cdr3_nt: TGTGCCAGCAGTTCCTTAGCCAATCAGCCCCAGCATTTT; cdr3_aa: CASSSLANQPQHF
d_call: NA; v_call: TRBV27; j_call: TRBJ2-7; clone_size: NA; cdr3_nt: TGTGCCAGCAGTCTCGCCATTCCCGGGTACGAGCAGTACTTC; cdr3_aa: CASSLAIPGYEQYF
d_call: TRBD2; v_call: TRBV4-1; j_call: TRBJ2-4; clone_size: NA; cdr3_nt: TGCGCCAGCAGCCAATTGGGAGGGCCCAAAAACATTCAGTACTTC; cdr3_aa: CASSQLGGPKNIQYF
d_call: TRBD2; v_call: TRBV19; j_call: TRBJ2-7; clone_size: few; cdr3_nt: TGTGCCAGTAGTATAGATCGGGCGGGGGATTCCTACGAGCAGTACTTC; cdr3_aa: CASSIDRAGDSYEQYF
d_call: TRBD1; v_call: TRBV27; j_call: TRBJ2-2; clone_size: NA; cdr3_nt: TGTGCCAGCAGGCAGGGGGCGGACACCGGGGAGCTGTTTTTT; cdr3_aa: CASRQGADTGELFF
d_call: NA; v_call: TRBV20-1; j_call: TRBJ1-1; clone_size: NA; cdr3_nt: TGCAGTGCTAGTTGGGAGTACATGAACACTGAAGCTTTCTTT; cdr3_aa: CSASWEYMNTEAFF
d_call: TRBD1; v_call: TRBV29-1; j_call: TRBJ1-1; clone_size: NA; cdr3_nt: TGCAGCGTTAGCTCCAGGGGGTGGCCTGAAGCTTTCTTT; cdr3_aa: CSVSSRGWPEAFF
d_call: NA; v_call: TRBV4-3; j_call: TRBJ2-1; clone_size: NA; cdr3_nt: TGCGCCAGCAGCCAAGATCCCGGGGATAAGCAGTTCTTC; cdr3_aa: CASSQDPGDKQFF
d_call: NA; v_call: TRBV4-1; j_call: TRBJ1-3; clone_size: NA; cdr3_nt: TGCGCCAGCAGCCAACCCCGGGAGGTCGGAAACACCATATATTTT; cdr3_aa: CASSQPREVGNTIYF
d_call: NA; v_call: TRBV5-5; j_call: TRBJ2-7; clone_size: NA; cdr3_nt: TGTGCCAGCAGCTTCGGGGGATACGAGCAGTACTTC; cdr3_aa: CASSFGGYEQYF
d_call: TRBD2; v_call: TRBV4-1; j_call: TRBJ2-1; clone_size: NA; cdr3_nt: TGCGCCAGCAGCCAAGATAGCGGGGCACCCTACAATGAGCAGTTCTTC; cdr3_aa: CASSQDSGAPYNEQFF